This is a list of T cell receptor beta chains from one sample in a study of PD-1 blockade in classical Hodgkin lymphoma. Libraries were prepared by immunoSEQ multiplex PCR; TCRdb keeps only in-frame clonotypes and omits some of them. The repertoire consists of tens of thousands of clones, with 60% to 85% occurring once and the leading ten covering less than 4%. The material sequenced was peripheral blood mononuclear cells (PBMCs), taken at baseline. The receptors originated from a human donor with classical Hodgkin lymphoma. Both conserved end residues are part of each CDR3. The order of the fields is J gene, D gene, V gene, clone size, CDR3 DNA, CDR3 protein. The D gene is left open where the match is weak. Rows give clone size only sometimes, using once, few, many, or a class for an expanded clone.

TRBJ2-7 NA TRBV5-1 NA TGCGCCAGCAGCTTGCTTGGGGGTGGTGAGCAGTACTTC CASSLLGGGEQYF
TRBJ2-7 NA TRBV4-3 NA TGCGCCAGCAGCCAAGAGTACGAAGGGGCCCTAAACTCCTACGAGCAGTACTTC CASSQEYEGALNSYEQYF
TRBJ1-1 TRBD1 TRBV29-1 NA TGCAGCGGGGGGACAGGGGTCCGGAACACTGAAGCTTTCTTT CSGGTGVRNTEAFF
TRBJ2-6 TRBD1 TRBV9 NA TGTGCCAGTGACAGGGAATTAGGTCCTACTGGGGCCAACGTCCTGACTTTC CASDRELGPTGANVLTF
TRBJ2-3 NA TRBV27 once TGTGCCAGCACGACCGGGATTCAGGATACGCAGTATTTT CASTTGIQDTQYF
TRBJ1-3 NA TRBV9 NA TGTGCCAGCAGCGTAGAGGGTAGGGGAGGTACTGGAAACACCATATATTTT CASSVEGRGGTGNTIYF
TRBJ2-2 TRBD2 TRBV29-1 NA TGCAGCGTTCACGTAGCGGGAGCGAACACCGGGGAGCTGTTTTTT CSVHVAGANTGELFF
TRBJ2-6 NA TRBV7-2 NA TGTGCCAGCAGCTTATATATTGGGGCCAACGTCCTGACTTTC CASSLYIGANVLTF
TRBJ2-2 TRBD2 TRBV5-4 NA TGTGCCAGCGGCGGAACTAGCGGGAGATCAGACGGGGAGCTGTTTTTT CASGGTSGRSDGELFF
TRBJ1-2 NA TRBV9 NA TGTGCCAGCAGCGGAGGTGGTGTGAGTTCGAGCTATGGCTACACCTTC CASSGGGVSSSYGYTF
TRBJ1-2 NA TRBV19 NA TGTGCCAGTAGTACATTTCCAGGGTTTCGGGGCTACACCTTC CASSTFPGFRGYTF
TRBJ1-1 NA TRBV6-4 NA TGTGCCACCCTCACGGGCCAGGGCGTACCACCGAACACTGAAGCTTTCTTT CATLTGQGVPPNTEAFF
TRBJ2-5 NA TRBV6-1 NA TGTGCCAGCAGTGAGGCCGGGACGGCGCTCCAAGAGACCCAGTACTTC CASSEAGTALQETQYF
TRBJ1-5 NA TRBV10-3 NA TGTGCCACGACCGGGTCGTTAGGCGGGAAGAGCAATCAGCCCCAGCATTTT CATTGSLGGKSNQPQHF
TRBJ2-1 TRBD1 TRBV27 few TGTGCCAGCAGTGGAGCCCCCAGGGGGCGAATGGACAATGAGCAGTTCTTC CASSGAPRGRMDNEQFF
TRBJ2-7 NA TRBV27 NA TGTGCCAGCAGTCCCCAGGGTAGCGGAACCTACGAGCAGTACTTC CASSPQGSGTYEQYF
TRBJ1-5 NA TRBV28 NA TGTGCCAGCGACCTAGCGGGGTATAGCAATCAGCCCCAGCATTTT CASDLAGYSNQPQHF
TRBJ1-5 NA TRBV28 NA TGTGCCAGCAGTTTATTAAGAGGGGTCAATCAGCCCCAGCATTTT CASSLLRGVNQPQHF
TRBJ2-3 NA TRBV9 NA TGTGCCAGCAGCGTAGAGGGCTGGCGGACAGATACGCAGTATTTT CASSVEGWRTDTQYF
TRBJ2-5 NA TRBV7-2 NA TGTGCCAGCAGCTTAGTCGCCACAGGCGGGCAAGAGACCCAGTACTTC CASSLVATGGQETQYF
TRBJ1-1 NA TRBV4-2 few TGTGCCAGCAGCCCTACTCAGGGGTGGGACACTGAAGCTTTCTTT CASSPTQGWDTEAFF
TRBJ2-1 NA TRBV18 few TGTGCCAGCTCCCTTCATCCTCTTCGTGAAAATGAGCAGTTCTTC CASSLHPLRENEQFF
TRBJ2-7 TRBD1 TRBV7-2 NA TGTGCCAGCAGTCGACAGGGTTCCTACGAGCAGTACTTC CASSRQGSYEQYF
TRBJ2-2 NA TRBV6-5 few TGTGCCAGCAGTTACCTCCAAAACACCGGGGAGCTGTTTTTT CASSYLQNTGELFF
TRBJ1-6 TRBD1 TRBV19 NA TGTGCCAGTAGCCCCGGGACAGGGAATTCACCCCTCCACTTT CASSPGTGNSPLHF
TRBJ1-4 TRBD1 TRBV30 NA TGTGCCTGGCGGGACAGGGGTGAAAAACTGTTTTTT CAWRDRGEKLFF
TRBJ1-1 NA TRBV29-1 NA TGCAGCGTTGAACGGGAATTACTTGGAGGCTACACTGAAGCTTTCTTT CSVERELLGGYTEAFF
TRBJ2-7 NA TRBV7-9 few TGTGCCAGCAGATCCGGACGGATCTACGAGCAGTACTTC CASRSGRIYEQYF
TRBJ2-7 TRBD1 TRBV9 once TGTGCCAGCAAGGGTATTACGGACAGGGGGGGCGAGCAGTACTTC CASKGITDRGGEQYF
TRBJ2-5 NA TRBV5-4 NA TGTGCCAGCTCCTCCCACAGGGAGACCCAGTACTTC CASSSHRETQYF
TRBJ2-2 TRBD2 TRBV7-2 NA TGTGCCAGCTGGAAGGGACTAGCGGGATCGACCGGGGAGCTGTTTTTT CASWKGLAGSTGELFF
TRBJ1-2 NA TRBV4-2 NA TGTGCCAGCAGCCAAGAAGGAGGGTGGGATGGCTACACCTTC CASSQEGGWDGYTF
TRBJ2-1 NA TRBV5-1 NA TGCGCCAGCAGCTTCTCCCCGGCTGCGGGATATGGTGAGCAGTTCTTC CASSFSPAAGYGEQFF
TRBJ2-7 TRBD1 TRBV19 NA TGTGCCAGTAGTATGAGACAGGGAGACGAGCAGTACTTC CASSMRQGDEQYF
TRBJ1-1 NA TRBV11-2 NA TGTGCCAGCAGCTTAGATTACAAGTCGGCTTTCTTT CASSLDYKSAFF
TRBJ1-1 NA TRBV29-1 few TGCAGCGTTCCGAACCTGGGTCAGGATTCGAACACTGAAGCTTTCTTT CSVPNLGQDSNTEAFF
TRBJ2-3 TRBD2 TRBV19 once TGTGCCAGTAGTATACGAGCGGGACGAGGGGATACGCAGTATTTT CASSIRAGRGDTQYF
TRBJ1-2 TRBD1 TRBV19 NA TGTGCCAGTAGTATATCCCCGCAGGGGGCCTTTTATGGCTACACCTTC CASSISPQGAFYGYTF
TRBJ2-7 TRBD2 TRBV9 NA TGTGCCAGCAGCGTCGGGACTAGCGGGAAGTCGTACTTC CASSVGTSGKSYF
TRBJ2-1 TRBD2 TRBV5-5 NA TGTGCCAGCAGCTTGGTCCCTAGCGGGAGGATCTCCTACAATGAGCAGTTCTTC CASSLVPSGRISYNEQFF
TRBJ1-1 NA TRBV5-8 once TGTGCCAGCAGCTACAGACTGACCCAACTCCTGAACACTGAAGCTTTCTTT CASSYRLTQLLNTEAFF
TRBJ1-5 TRBD1 TRBV2 NA TGTGCCAGCAATGGTGGGACAGTCTACAATCAGCCCCAGCATTTT CASNGGTVYNQPQHF
TRBJ1-2 NA TRBV1 few TGCACCAGCAGCCAAGGACGAGGGGACTATGGCTACACCTTC CTSSQGRGDYGYTF
TRBJ2-1 NA TRBV5-6 NA TGTGCCAGCAGCTGGTCGACGGGCGATGAGCAGTTCTTC CASSWSTGDEQFF
TRBJ2-7 TRBD2 TRBV7-2 NA TGTGCCAGCAGCCTCGCGGGGGGGGGCCACGAGCAGTACTTC CASSLAGGGHEQYF
TRBJ2-3 NA TRBV9 once TGTGCCAGCAGCCAGGGCCCGGGCTCCAGTACGCAGTATTTT CASSQGPGSSTQYF
TRBJ2-2 NA TRBV29-1 NA TGCAGCGTTGGGACCGGGACAACAATGAACACCGGGGAGCTGTTTTTT CSVGTGTTMNTGELFF
TRBJ1-2 TRBD1 TRBV27 once TGTGCCAGCTCCCAACAGGGGGGGGCTGGGTATGGCTACACCTTC CASSQQGGAGYGYTF
TRBJ1-2 NA TRBV9 NA TGTGCCAGCAGCAGGACGGACCCCTATGGCTACACCTTC CASSRTDPYGYTF
TRBJ2-5 NA TRBV5-8 NA TGTGCCAGCAGCTTGTGGGGCTTGGAGACCCAGTACTTC CASSLWGLETQYF